This T cell receptor beta chain was recovered during a study of blood T cell repertoires in COVID-19. This clone was found a few times. Some clones are missing from TCRdb's copy, which holds only in-frame ones; the method was immunoSEQ multiplex PCR. Altogether fewer than 100,000 clones are present, roughly 80% being singletons, with the ten largest covering roughly a quarter. V was pared by 1 base and J by 5 bases, with 11 bases between. This CDR3 contains 14 residues. Germline V gene lookup returns CDR1 SGHVS and CDR2 FQNEAQ. This sequence was found in a human donor in a cohort sampled during active COVID-19. The sample consisted of peripheral blood. V is TRBV7-8 and J is TRBJ1-1; TRBD1 is a possible D gene (6 bases). In DNA, the CDR3 is TGTGCCAGCAGCTTAGACGGGACAACGACTGAAGCTTTCTTT. Its protein is CASSLDGTTTEAFF.